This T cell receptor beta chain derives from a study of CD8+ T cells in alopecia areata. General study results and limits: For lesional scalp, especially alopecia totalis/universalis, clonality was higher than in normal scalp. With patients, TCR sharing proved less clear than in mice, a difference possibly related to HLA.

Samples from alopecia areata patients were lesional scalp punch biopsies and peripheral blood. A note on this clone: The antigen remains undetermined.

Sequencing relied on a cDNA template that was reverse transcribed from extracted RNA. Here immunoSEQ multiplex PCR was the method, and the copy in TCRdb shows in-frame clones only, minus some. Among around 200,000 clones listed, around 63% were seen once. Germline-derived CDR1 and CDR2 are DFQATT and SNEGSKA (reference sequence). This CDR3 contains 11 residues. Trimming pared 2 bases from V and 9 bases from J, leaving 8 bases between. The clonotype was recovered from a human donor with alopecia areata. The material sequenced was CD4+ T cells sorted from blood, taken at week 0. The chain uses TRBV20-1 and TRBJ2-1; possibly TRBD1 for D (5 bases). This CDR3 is CSARRGGEQFF. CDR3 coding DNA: TGCAGTGCTAGAAGGGGCGGTGAGCAGTTCTTC.